This T cell receptor (beta chain) was retrieved from a study of beta chain features in type 1 diabetes. The single heparinised draw taken from each donor contained around 100 mL of blood on average. In germline, CDR1 is GTSNPN, CDR2 SVGIG (reference sequence). The CDR3 loop spans 14 amino acids. Losses at the gene ends were 2 bases for V and 9 bases for J; bases not matched to a gene: 4. Sequencing targeted expressed TCRB transcripts, as all isolated RNA had been reverse transcribed. Libraries were prepared by immunoSEQ multiplex PCR; TCRdb keeps only in-frame clonotypes and omits some of them. Of hundreds of thousands of clones listed, over 10% were seen once; the top ten hold about 0.042%.

The sample taken for sequencing was naive CD4+ T cells from blood. The rearrangement links TRBV30 to TRBJ2-1; 13 bases map to TRBD2. The receptor comes from a young woman in good health. DNA of the CDR3: TGTGCCTGGAGTAAACTAGCGGGAGGGACTGAGCAGTTCTTC. Translated: CAWSKLAGGTEQFF.